This T cell receptor beta chain was documented in a study of radiation and T cells in renal cell carcinoma. CDR3 length: 14 amino acids. After removal of 2 bases from V and 4 bases from J, the junction contained 2 bases not matched to a gene. Germline values: CDR1 LNHDA, CDR2 SQIVND (reference sequence). Findings of the study overall: Pretreatment tumor biopsies were lacking, so baseline clonotypes are unknown. From baseline, blood top tumor clonotypes peaked at 2 weeks post-radiation.

TCRdb's table, derived via immunoSEQ multiplex PCR, lists solely in-frame clones and lacks some. In the table there are around 180,000 clones, 88% of which are singletons. As to time point: blood 4 weeks post-SBRT, at nephrectomy. Treatment specified: 15 Gy SBRT to primary tumor, nephrectomy 4 weeks later. Nephrectomy followed 15 Gy stereotactic body radiation by 4 weeks. This renal cell carcinoma was of the clear cell type. With respect to this clone: Its antigen is as yet unknown.

This clonotype originated in a woman in her forties or fifties with renal cell carcinoma. The chain carries TRBV19 and TRBJ1-2; 9 bases are a match to TRBD1. Sample: blood, taken from a patient whose treatment included radiotherapy and nephrectomy. The DNA of the CDR3 is TGTGCCAGTAGTATATCGACAGGGGGCTATGGCTACACCTTC. As protein: CASSISTGGYGYTF.